These 23 T cell receptor beta chains share one sample of origin, sequenced in a study of T cells in Graves' hyperthyroidism and ophthalmopathy. From RNA transcripts, TCR beta CDR3 regions were amplified. The HTBI set primed first-round TCR CDR3 RT-PCR. Via MiXCR, TCRdb re-called the multiplex PCR reads, giving one row per CDR3 protein. Here the sample spans 600,000 to 650,000 distinct CDR3 sequences, about 17% being singletons. The sequenced sample consisted of blood. Receptors were obtained from a woman aged 25 to 39 with Graves' hyperthyroidism.

This clonotype was counted only a few times. The rearrangement joins TRBV20-1 to TRBJ2-1; 10 bases match TRBD2. V was pared by 0 bases and J by 9 bases, with 14 bases of the junction left unmatched. The CDR3 sequence is 17 residues long. Germline lookup yields CDR1 DFQATT and CDR2 SNEGSKA (reference sequence). In nucleotides, the CDR3 is TGCAGTGCTAGAGATCTCAGGGCTAGCGGGAGTTCGGTTGAGCAGTTCTTC. Translating gives CSARDLRASGSSVEQFF.

The table lists this clonotype with many counts. V and J are TRBV5-1 and TRBJ1-1; 7 bases align to TRBD1. The CDR3 contains 13 residues. V lost 0 bases to trimming and J lost 10 bases; unmatched junction nucleotides: 6. Germline values: CDR1 SGHRS, CDR2 YFSETQ. The CDR3 DNA reads as TGCGCCAGCAGCTTGGGGACAGGCGTGCCAGCTTTCTTT. This translates into CASSLGTGVPAFF. The complete variable domain, with remaining parts taken from reference TRBV5-1 and TRBJ1-1, reads KAGVTQTPRYLIKTRGQQVTLSCSPISGHRSVSWYQQTPGQGLQFLFEYFSETQRNKGNFPGRFSGRQFSNSRSEMNVSTLELGDSALYLCASSLGTGVPAFFGQGTRLTVV.

The CDR3 DNA reads TGCAGTGCTAGAGAGAGGGAGGCCAGCTCCTACAATGAGCAGTTCTTC. Translated: CSAREREASSYNEQFF. This sequence joins TRBV20-1 and TRBJ2-1; weak D call: TRBD2 (6 bases). This CDR3 has 16 amino acids. CDR1 DFQATT and CDR2 SNEGSKA come from the germline V gene (reference sequence). Trimming stripped 0 bases from V and 0 bases from J, with 12 bases between.

The chain carries TRBV20-1 and TRBJ2-2; 7 bases are a match to TRBD1. The V gene's germline CDR1 is DFQATT and CDR2 SNEGSKA (reference sequence). V gave up 4 bases and J gave up 5 bases; unmatched junction bases: 7. This CDR3 has 14 residues. DNA for the CDR3: TGCAGTGCTACCCGACAGGGTAATACCGGGGAGCTGTTTTTT. Encoded protein: CSATRQGNTGELFF.

V and J are TRBV5-5 and TRBJ2-5; 7 bases are a match to TRBD1. With V trimmed by 3 bases and J by 1 base, 6 bases remained unmatched. Germline V lookup: CDR1 SGHKS, CDR2 YYEKEE (reference sequence). The CDR3 has 15 residues. The CDR3 DNA reads as TGTGCCAGCAGCTCAGAGGACAGGACCCAAGAGACCCAGTACTTC. Translation: CASSSEDRTQETQYF. The complete variable domain, with remaining parts taken from reference TRBV5-5 and TRBJ2-5, reads DAGVTQSPTHLIKTRGQQVTLRCSPISGHKSVSWYQQVLGQGPQFIFQYYEKEERGRGNFPDRFSARQFPNYSSELNVNALLLGDSALYLCASSSEDRTQETQYFGPGTRLLVL.

This clonotype has ten or more counts. The rearrangement uses TRBV28 and TRBJ2-7; possibly TRBD2 for D (5 bases). The germline CDR1 and CDR2 sequences are MDHEN and SYDVKM. V was clipped by 6 bases and J by 7 bases, with 16 bases between them. CDR3 length: 13 amino acids. CDR3 nucleotide sequence: TGTGCCAGCAGCCACCGACTACATCGGGAGCAGTACTTC. Amino acids: CASSHRLHREQYF.

There are many counts of this clonotype. This sequence joins TRBV28 and TRBJ2-6, with 7 bases identical to TRBD1. The CDR3 has 15 amino acids. Germline V CDR1 and CDR2: MDHEN, SYDVKM. With V trimmed by 4 bases and J by 4 bases, 4 bases remained unmatched. The CDR3 sequence is CASSSTGVGANVLTF. The CDR3 DNA follows: TGTGCCAGCAGTTCTACAGGGGTCGGGGCCAACGTCCTGACTTTC.

This chain links TRBV4-1 with TRBJ1-1; a possible D gene is TRBD1 (5 bases). This CDR3 has 14 residues. Germline CDR1 MGHRA, CDR2 YSYEKL. Trimming took off 0 bases at V and 10 bases at J, with 15 bases between the two ends. DNA of the CDR3: TGCGCCAGCAGCCAAGACGGGGGTCTTCGGGCAGCTTTCTTT. Translating gives CASSQDGGLRAAFF.

At least ten counts were recorded for this clonotype. The rearrangement joins TRBV20-1 to TRBJ2-5, with D possibly being TRBD1 or TRBD2 (5 bases each). V lost 6 bases and J lost 5, with 13 bases in between. The CDR3 consists of 12 residues. Germline V gives CDR1 DFQATT, CDR2 SNEGSKA (reference sequence). CDR3 protein: CSANGGVETQYF. CDR3 DNA: TGCAGTGCCAATGGGGGAGTGGAGACCCAGTACTTC.

This clonotype was observed many times. The CDR3 DNA sequence: TGTGCCAGCAGTTACTTCGAAGGTTACGAGCAGTACTTC. Translating gives CASSYFEGYEQYF. This chain joins TRBV6-6 and TRBJ2-7, with no clear D. Germline CDR1 is MNHNY and CDR2 is SVGAGI (reference sequence). CDR3 size: 13 residues. V was clipped by 1 base and J by 4 bases, with 8 bases between them.

The J gene is TRBJ1-5, the V gene TRBV30; D not certain. With 5 bases removed from V and 0 bases from J, the gap between germline ends came to 5 bases. The CDR3 is made up of 12 amino acids. The V gene's germline CDR1 is GTSNPN and CDR2 SVGIG (reference sequence). CDR3 sequence reads: CAWGYSNQPQHF. For the CDR3, the DNA is TGTGCCTGGGGATATAGCAATCAGCCCCAGCATTTT. The full variable domain, with the rest looked up from reference TRBV30 and TRBJ1-5, is SQTIHQWPATLVQPVGSPLSLECTVEGTSNPNLYWYRQAAGRGLQLLFYSVGIGQISSEVPQNLSASRPQDRQFILSSKKLLLSDSGFYLCAWGYSNQPQHFGDGTRLSIL.

This clonotype was found a few times. The chain joins TRBV24-1 to TRBJ2-5, with D possibly being TRBD1 or TRBD2 (5 bases each). Germline CDR1 and CDR2: KGHDR and SFDVKD. The CDR3 has 15 residues. V was trimmed by 3 bases and J by 5 bases, leaving 15 bases between them. In nucleotides, the CDR3 is TGTGCCACCAGTGATCCGGACTGGGGCAAGGAGACCCAGTACTTC. Residues: CATSDPDWGKETQYF.

The sample holds many counts of this clonotype. The genes are TRBV30 and TRBJ1-1; D gene ambiguous. Between the trimmed V and J ends, which lost 3 bases and 3 bases, there was a span of 11 bases. CDR3 size: 13 residues. Germline V gene data show CDR1 as GTSNPN and CDR2 as SVGIG (reference sequence). The CDR3 protein is CAWSAGRDTEAFF. The CDR3 DNA reads TGTGCCTGGAGCGCCGGGAGGGACACTGAAGCTTTCTTT.

This clonotype was counted only a few times. The gene calls are TRBV20-1 and TRBJ2-3, with D perhaps given as TRBD1 or TRBD2 (5 bases each). Trimming cost V 0 bases and J 6 bases, with 10 bases left between them. Germline V gives CDR1 DFQATT, CDR2 SNEGSKA (reference sequence). The CDR3 loop spans 13 amino acids. CDR3 in amino acids: CSARDGTWDTQYF. The CDR3 DNA reads as TGCAGTGCTAGAGACGGGACCTGGGATACGCAGTATTTT.

J is TRBJ2-7 and V is TRBV5-1; 9 positions agree with TRBD2. The ends lost 0 bases at V and 3 bases at J; junction bases unmatched: 10. CDR1 SGHRS and CDR2 YFSETQ come from the germline V gene. The CDR3 length is 17 residues. As DNA, the CDR3 is TGCGCCAGCAGCTTGGCCGGGCTAGCGGGAAGGGTCTACGAGCAGTACTTC. Translation: CASSLAGLAGRVYEQYF.

The chain uses TRBV7-9 and TRBJ2-2, with D maybe TRBD2 (5 bases). V was shortened by 4 bases and J by 7 bases, with 22 bases between the two germline ends. The CDR3 consists of 17 residues. Germline V gene data show CDR1 as SEHNR and CDR2 as FQNEAQ (reference sequence). In DNA, the CDR3 is TGTGCCAGCAGCTCCTTACTAGTGGGAGATTTTGTCGGGGAGCTGTTTTTT. Protein product: CASSSLLVGDFVGELFF.

As regards this clonotype: No conserved phenylalanine or tryptophan is present at the end of the CDR3, so a read error is the likely explanation. V gene TRBV27 combines with J gene TRBJ2-7; 10 nucleotides match TRBD1. This CDR3 contains 14 residues. CDR1 and CDR2 from the germline V gene are MNHEY and SMNVEV (reference sequence). The ends lost 4 bases at V and 0 bases at J; junction bases unmatched: 0. CDR3 sequence reads: CASSWTGGSYEQYL. The DNA for the CDR3 is TGTGCCAGCAGTTGGACAGGGGGCTCCTACGAGCAGTACCTC.

This clonotype was found many times. This chain links TRBV6-1 with TRBJ2-7, with 12 nucleotides matching TRBD2. The CDR3 is 16 amino acids. The germline V gene encodes CDR1 MNHNS and CDR2 SASEGT. After removal of 2 bases from V and 1 base from J, the junction contained 3 bases not matched to a gene. In DNA form, the CDR3 reads TGTGCCAGCAGTGAATTCGGACTAGCGGGATCCTACGAGCAGTACTTC. It encodes CASSEFGLAGSYEQYF.

In this sample, this clonotype turned up many times. Here the CDR3 DNA reads TGTGCCAGCAGCCCAGGACCAAAGCAGTACTTC. Translating gives CASSPGPKQYF. V is TRBV7-2 and J is TRBJ2-7; no definite D call. Looked up from germline, CDR1 is SGHTA and CDR2 is FQGNSA. The CDR3 has 11 residues. V lost 5 bases to trimming and J lost 8 bases, with 10 bases between them.

Points on this clonotype: This clone may be a read error of a much larger clone one base away. The V gene is TRBV5-1, the J gene TRBJ1-1; no clear D gene. The length of the CDR3 is 14 residues. V lost 7 bases, J lost 1 base, and 14 bases lay in between. The germline CDR1 and CDR2 sequences are SGHRS and YFSETQ. The DNA of the CDR3 is TGCGCCAGCGGCTCCACTAGTGGGAACACTGAAGCTTTCTTT. Its protein is CASGSTSGNTEAFF.

The table lists this clonotype with many counts. V usage is TRBV6-2 or TRBV6-3 and J usage is TRBJ2-5, with 7 nucleotides matching TRBD2. Per germline, CDR1 MNHEY and CDR2 SVGEGT. The CDR3 length is 15 residues. Unmatched junction bases numbered 10, after V lost 5 bases and J lost 4 bases. Written as DNA, the CDR3 is TGTGCCAGCAGTACCCCGGACCGCGGGGGAGAGACCCAGTACTTC. Its translation is CASSTPDRGGETQYF.

In DNA form, the CDR3 reads TGTGCCAGCAGCTTAGTCGGCAGGGGCTACAATGAGCAGTTCTTC. It codes for CASSLVGRGYNEQFF. The V and J genes are TRBV7-2 and TRBJ2-1, with TRBD1 as a possible D gene (6 bases). CDR3 length: 15 amino acids. Trimming took 1 base from V and 3 from J, leaving 10 bases between them. The germline CDR1 and CDR2 sequences are SGHTA and FQGNSA. Based on the CDR3 plus reference TRBV7-2 and TRBJ2-1, the full variable domain is GAGVSQSPSNKVTEKGKDVELRCDPISGHTALYWYRQSLGQGLEFLIYFQGNSAPDKSGLPSDRFSAERTGGSVSTLTIQRTQQEDSAVYLCASSLVGRGYNEQFFGPGTRLTVL.

This clonotype was recorded at least ten times. The chain carries TRBV20-1 and TRBJ2-5; 7 nucleotides agree with TRBD1. CDR3 length equals 13 residues. The J segment lost 5 bases and the V segment lost 6 bases, leaving 9 bases of the junction unmatched. Germline lookup yields CDR1 DFQATT and CDR2 SNEGSKA (reference sequence). The CDR3 nucleotides are TGCAGTGCACGTTGGGGACAGTGGGAGACCCAGTACTTC. This gives the protein CSARWGQWETQYF.